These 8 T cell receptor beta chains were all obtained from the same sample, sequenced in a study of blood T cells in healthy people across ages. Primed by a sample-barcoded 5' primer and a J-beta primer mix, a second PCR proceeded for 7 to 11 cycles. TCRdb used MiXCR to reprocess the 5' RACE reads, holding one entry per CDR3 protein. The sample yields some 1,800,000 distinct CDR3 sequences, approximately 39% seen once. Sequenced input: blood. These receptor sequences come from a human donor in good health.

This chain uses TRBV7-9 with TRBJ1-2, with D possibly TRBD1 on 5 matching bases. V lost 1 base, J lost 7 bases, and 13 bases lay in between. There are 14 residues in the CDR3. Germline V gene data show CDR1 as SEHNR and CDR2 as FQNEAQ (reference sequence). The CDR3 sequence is CASSLDLVGLGYTF. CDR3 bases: TGTGCCAGCAGCTTAGATCTGGTGGGGCTTGGCTACACCTTC. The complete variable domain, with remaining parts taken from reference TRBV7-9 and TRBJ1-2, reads DTGVSQNPRHKITKRGQNVTFRCDPISEHNRLYWYRQTLGQGPEFLTYFQNEAQLEKSRLLSDRFSAERPKGSFSTLEIQRTEQGDSAMYLCASSLDLVGLGYTFGSGTRLTVV.

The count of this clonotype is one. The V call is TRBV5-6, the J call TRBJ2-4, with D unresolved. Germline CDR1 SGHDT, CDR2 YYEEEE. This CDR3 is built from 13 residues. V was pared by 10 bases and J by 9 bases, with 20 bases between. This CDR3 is CAGGAFGLGIQYF. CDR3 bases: TGTGCCGGCGGAGCGTTCGGGTTAGGCATTCAGTACTTC.

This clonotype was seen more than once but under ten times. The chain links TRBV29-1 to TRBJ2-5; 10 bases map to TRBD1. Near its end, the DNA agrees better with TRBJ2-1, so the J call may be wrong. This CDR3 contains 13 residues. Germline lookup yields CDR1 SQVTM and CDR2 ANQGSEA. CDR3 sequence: CSAPGQGQETQFF. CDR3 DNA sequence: TGCAGCGCACCGGGACAGGGGCAAGAGACCCAGTTCTTC.

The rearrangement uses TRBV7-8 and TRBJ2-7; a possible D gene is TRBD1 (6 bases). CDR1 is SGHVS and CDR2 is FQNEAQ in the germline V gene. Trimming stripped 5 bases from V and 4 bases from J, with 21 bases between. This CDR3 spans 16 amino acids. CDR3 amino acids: CASSLVAGAPTYEQYF. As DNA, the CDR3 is TGTGCCAGCAGCCTCGTGGCAGGGGCCCCCACTTACGAGCAGTACTTC.

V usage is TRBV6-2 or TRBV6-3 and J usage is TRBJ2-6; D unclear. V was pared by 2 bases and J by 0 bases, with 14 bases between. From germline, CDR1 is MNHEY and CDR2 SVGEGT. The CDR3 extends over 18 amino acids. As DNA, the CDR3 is TGTGCCAGCAGTTACAGAGGCCCAACAATCTCTGGGGCCAACGTCCTGACTTTC. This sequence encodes CASSYRGPTISGANVLTF.

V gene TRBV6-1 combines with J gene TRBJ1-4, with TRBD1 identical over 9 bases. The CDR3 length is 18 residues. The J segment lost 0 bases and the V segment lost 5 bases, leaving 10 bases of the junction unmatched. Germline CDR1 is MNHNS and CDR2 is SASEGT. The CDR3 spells CASSKYGQGSATNEKLFF. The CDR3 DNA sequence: TGTGCCAGCAGTAAATATGGACAGGGGTCGGCAACTAATGAAAAACTGTTTTTT.

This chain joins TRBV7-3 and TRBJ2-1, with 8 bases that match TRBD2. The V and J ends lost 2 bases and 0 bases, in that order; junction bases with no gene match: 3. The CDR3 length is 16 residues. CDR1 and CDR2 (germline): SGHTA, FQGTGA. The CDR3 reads CASSLQGTSSYNEQFF. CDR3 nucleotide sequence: TGTGCCAGCAGCTTACAGGGGACTAGCTCCTACAATGAGCAGTTCTTC.

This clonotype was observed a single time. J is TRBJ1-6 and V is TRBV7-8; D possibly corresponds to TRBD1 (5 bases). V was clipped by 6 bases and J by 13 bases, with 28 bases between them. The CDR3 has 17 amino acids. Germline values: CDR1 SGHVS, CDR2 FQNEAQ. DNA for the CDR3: TGTGCCAGCAGTCTAAGTCGCGACAGATCCCTTGAGGTGCCCCTCCACTTT. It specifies CASSLSRDRSLEVPLHF.